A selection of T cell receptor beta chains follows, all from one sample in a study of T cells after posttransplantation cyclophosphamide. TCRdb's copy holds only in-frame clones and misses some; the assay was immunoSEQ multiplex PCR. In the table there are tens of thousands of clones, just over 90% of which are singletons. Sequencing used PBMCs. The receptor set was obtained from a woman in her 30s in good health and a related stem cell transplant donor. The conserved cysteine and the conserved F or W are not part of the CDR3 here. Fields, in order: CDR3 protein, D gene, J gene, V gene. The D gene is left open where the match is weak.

ASGLIGGMNTEAF - TRBJ1-1 TRBV12-5
ASSQDPGGGRVEQF TRBD2 TRBJ2-1 TRBV4-1
ASSPRPDGELF - TRBJ2-2 TRBV7-2
ASSLDTGELF - TRBJ2-2 TRBV7-9
AISEAFPTASHNEKLF - TRBJ1-4 TRBV10-3
ASSLGRQALSSYEQY - TRBJ2-7 TRBV5-5
ASSPINIRQGEAF TRBD1 TRBJ1-1 TRBV4-2
ASRRDIEGYT - TRBJ1-2 TRBV19
ASSPAADTGVGETQY TRBD1 TRBJ2-5 TRBV5-8
ASSLTPGTDNQPQH TRBD1 TRBJ1-5 TRBV5-6
ASSPGRNEKLF - TRBJ1-4 TRBV19
ASRSEGNLPGAQY - TRBJ2-5 TRBV6-1
SVESGQGVSEAF TRBD1 TRBJ1-1 TRBV29-1
ASSQGPEKGETQY - TRBJ2-5 TRBV5-1
ASSLYRAEDQPQH - TRBJ1-5 TRBV7-8
ASSLGRLGTDTQY - TRBJ2-3 TRBV5-1
ASSLERTGREQY TRBD1 TRBJ2-7 TRBV11-2
ASSYRQVLNTEAF - TRBJ1-1 TRBV6-5
ASSPGTTNTGELF - TRBJ2-2 TRBV18
ASSLNAYSGNTIY - TRBJ1-3 TRBV7-7
ASSYQGRFPDTQY - TRBJ2-3 TRBV27
ASSLPNNYGYT - TRBJ1-2 TRBV5-6
ASSSFRDRAYEQY TRBD1 TRBJ2-7 TRBV6-6
ASSRVVGYGYT - TRBJ1-2 TRBV6-5
ASRRTGDGGYT TRBD1 TRBJ1-2 TRBV7-2
ASSLAQGHTDTQY - TRBJ2-3 TRBV5-1
ASRTSGGPYNEQF TRBD2 TRBJ2-1 TRBV2
ASSYSRDRVRAF TRBD1 TRBJ1-1 TRBV6-5
ASSPPRGGEETQY TRBD2 TRBJ2-5 TRBV7-2
ASSLRGTQY - TRBJ2-3 TRBV4-2
ASSLSRGRAQPQH TRBD1 TRBJ1-5 TRBV7-2
ASRYPQGDTPEAF - TRBJ1-1 TRBV19
ASSLATDRGAF TRBD1 TRBJ1-1 TRBV7-9
ASSPRTSGVNTQY TRBD2 TRBJ2-3 TRBV18
ASRAPRWRKGAGELF - TRBJ2-2 TRBV27
ASSESAGTDTQY - TRBJ2-3 TRBV10-1
ASRSPDRVVF TRBD1 TRBJ1-1 TRBV11-2
ASRVQLSGNTIY - TRBJ1-3 TRBV7-9
AIRGAGGTDTQY - TRBJ2-3 TRBV10-3
ASSTGTVYEQY TRBD1 TRBJ2-7 TRBV19
ASSFIRVGGETQY - TRBJ2-5 TRBV5-6
ASSQGGRAGGLDTQY TRBD1 TRBJ2-3 TRBV4-3
ASSPRETRTDTQY - TRBJ2-3 TRBV7-9
ASRGRQGLNTEAF TRBD1 TRBJ1-1 TRBV2
ASSRGDRSSYEQY TRBD1 TRBJ2-7 TRBV7-8
ASSAGQYTEAF - TRBJ1-1 TRBV19
ASSDRRVNEQF - TRBJ2-1 TRBV4-1
ASSLFPGQGERGNQPQH TRBD1 TRBJ1-5 TRBV4-2
ASSIARNTEAF - TRBJ1-1 TRBV19
ASSLAGPAAEAF - TRBJ1-1 TRBV7-8
ASSEALRVYYGYT - TRBJ1-2 TRBV6-1
ASSIPLPTGELF - TRBJ2-2 TRBV19
ASSFGDYTDTQY TRBD2 TRBJ2-3 TRBV5-1
ASSLQGAGTEAF TRBD1 TRBJ1-1 TRBV7-2
ASSTGTTGGYGYT - TRBJ1-2 TRBV5-1
ASGGGGSTEAF - TRBJ1-1 TRBV12-5
ASSLQAGSAYEQY TRBD2 TRBJ2-7 TRBV28
ASSDETGQFQETQY - TRBJ2-5 TRBV2
ASSLSGYEQY - TRBJ2-7 TRBV5-1